This T cell receptor beta chain was sequenced for a study of early T cells in non-severe SARS-CoV-2 infection. The CDR3 has 15 residues. Germline V gene sequence: CDR1 SGHTA, CDR2 FQGNSA. V was clipped by 5 bases and J by 8 bases, with 18 bases between them. Researchers attached unique molecular identifiers to individual cDNA molecules. TCRdb re-derived calls from the 5' RACE reads in MiXCR, one entry per CDR3 protein. The table has approximately 49,000 distinct CDR3 sequences, approximately 12% seen once. This clonotype was seen a handful of times. This receptor was identified in an adult who was a healthcare worker with PCR-confirmed SARS-CoV-2 infection or an uninfected control (not recorded which). V is TRBV7-2 and J is TRBJ1-4; maybe TRBD1 (5 bases). Sequencing used whole blood. This CDR3 is CASSKRTDIREKLFF. The CDR3 DNA follows: TGTGCCAGCAGCAAACGGACGGACATTCGGGAAAAACTGTTTTTT.